One and the same sample provided the 30 T cell receptor beta chains below, sequenced in a study of persistence of HIV-infected CD4 T cells. This was the immunoSEQ version 4 assay in survey mode. Produced via immunoSEQ multiplex PCR; TCRdb's table is partial and in-frame only. The sample holds 50,000 to 65,000 clones, approximately 75% seen once. No cognate antigen is known for these TCRs. Cells were stimulated with overlapping HIV-1 Gag 15-mer peptides. CD40L/CD69 double-negative CD45RO-high memory CD4+ T cells were collected. This sample comprised CD4+ T cells sorted from PBMCs after approximately 19-hour stimulation, obtained from a patient who received antiretroviral therapy. These receptors were obtained from an adult man with HIV who was CMV-seropositive.

The genes are TRBV10-3 and TRBJ2-7; D is unresolved. Germline-derived CDR1 and CDR2 are ENHRY and SYGVKD. The CDR3 spans 11 residues. V gave up 11 bases and J gave up 4 bases, with 12 bases separating them. The CDR3 DNA sequence: TGTGCCGTCGGTCGTGAATACGAGCAGTACTTC. Translation gives CAVGREYEQYF.

CDR3: CASSPTGEGNEKLFF. The DNA of the CDR3 is TGTGCCAGCAGCCCCACAGGGGAGGGTAATGAAAAACTGTTTTTT. The chain uses TRBV5-4 and TRBJ1-4; TRBD1 agrees at 7 bases. J lost 4 bases, V lost 4 bases, and 7 bases had no gene match. Per the germline V gene, CDR1 is SGHNT and CDR2 is YYREEE (reference sequence). CDR3 length: 15 amino acids.

This rearrangement joins TRBV5-6 to TRBJ2-7, with D maybe TRBD2 (6 bases). This CDR3 has 13 amino acids. V was pared by 0 bases and J by 5 bases, with 9 bases between. CDR1 SGHDT and CDR2 YYEEEE come from the germline V gene. This CDR3 reads CASSLAGGNEQYF. The CDR3 DNA reads as TGTGCCAGCAGCTTGGCCGGAGGGAACGAGCAGTACTTC.

This sequence joins TRBV4-2 and TRBJ2-1, with TRBD2 matching over 11 bases. Germline trimming cut 5 bases from V and 7 bases from J; bases unmatched to any gene: 7. Germline CDR1 LGHNA, CDR2 YNFKEQ. The CDR3 runs 15 residues. CDR3 loop: CASSFPGTSGNEQFF. CDR3 nucleotide sequence: TGTGCCAGCAGCTTTCCCGGGACTAGCGGTAATGAGCAGTTCTTC.

The chain uses TRBV7-2 and TRBJ1-3; TRBD1 matches at 7 bases. Germline assignment: CDR1 SGHTA and CDR2 FQGNSA. The CDR3 is 13 amino acids. After removal of 6 bases from V and 4 bases from J, the junction contained 3 bases not matched to a gene. The CDR3 here is CASRGTAGNTIYF. Here the CDR3 DNA reads TGTGCCAGCAGGGGGACAGCAGGAAACACCATATATTTT.

V usage is TRBV29-1 and J usage is TRBJ2-1, with D uncertain. The CDR3 consists of 12 residues. Germline V gives CDR1 SQVTM, CDR2 ANQGSEA. The V and J ends lost 5 bases and 6 bases respectively, with 11 bases between them. In DNA form, the CDR3 reads TGCAGCGTTTTTAGGGTAACCAATGAGCAGTTCTTC. Translated, it gives CSVFRVTNEQFF.

The V call is TRBV6-5, the J call TRBJ1-4, with D uncertain. Trimming took off 5 bases at V and 7 bases at J, with 17 bases between the two ends. The V gene's germline CDR1 is MNHEY and CDR2 SVGAGI. The CDR3 is 15 amino acids. The DNA for the CDR3 is TGTGCCAGCAGTAGCCAGAGTGGGAGCGGTGAAAAACTGTTTTTT. This encodes CASSSQSGSGEKLFF.

The chain uses TRBV7-2 and TRBJ2-5, with 8 bases matching TRBD1. From germline, CDR1 is SGHTA and CDR2 FQGNSA. Unmatched junction bases numbered 7, after V lost 5 bases and J lost 5 bases. The CDR3 has 14 residues. The CDR3 DNA reads TGTGCCAGCAGCCAGGACAGGGTAGGCGAGACCCAGTACTTC. Its protein is CASSQDRVGETQYF.

This clone turned up a few times. This chain connects TRBV5-1 to TRBJ1-1; TRBD1 aligns across 10 bases. This CDR3 spans 15 amino acids. V lost 4 bases to trimming and J lost 0 bases; unmatched junction nucleotides: 3. Germline CDR1 and CDR2: SGHRS and YFSETQ. CDR3 amino acids: CASSGGQGMNTEAFF. CDR3 DNA: TGCGCCAGCAGCGGGGGACAGGGGATGAACACTGAAGCTTTCTTT.

This clone came up a few times. This chain joins TRBV7-8 and TRBJ1-1; maybe TRBD1 (6 bases). Trimming took 1 base from V and 9 from J, leaving 15 bases between them. The CDR3 is made up of 14 amino acids. From germline, CDR1 is SGHVS and CDR2 FQNEAQ. CDR3 sequence (DNA): TGTGCCAGCAGCTTAGGATCGGCAGGGGATAAAGCTTTCTTT. The encoded protein is CASSLGSAGDKAFF.

This chain links TRBV7-2 with TRBJ1-1; D is ambiguous. In germline, CDR1 is SGHTA, CDR2 FQGNSA. V was shortened by 4 bases and J by 0 bases, with 9 bases between the two germline ends. The CDR3 is 14 amino acids. The CDR3 region has the DNA TGTGCCAGCAGCTCCGGATTCATGAACACTGAAGCTTTCTTT. Translation: CASSSGFMNTEAFF.

The chain links TRBV6-1 to TRBJ1-2; 7 bases are shared with TRBD1. Trimming took 5 bases from V and 8 from J; bases not matched to a gene: 5. CDR3 length equals 12 residues. CDR1 is MNHNS and CDR2 is SASEGT in the germline V gene. As DNA, the CDR3 is TGTGCCAGCAGTTTCAGGGGGGAAGGCTACACCTTC. This sequence encodes CASSFRGEGYTF.

The chain links TRBV28 to TRBJ2-7, with 8 bases matching TRBD1. V was clipped by 2 bases and J by 5 bases; unmatched bases: 8. This CDR3 has 15 amino acids. Germline loops: CDR1 MDHEN, CDR2 SYDVKM. CDR3 DNA sequence: TGTGCCAGCAGTTTACCCGGACAGGGCGGACACGAGCAGTACTTC. It translates to CASSLPGQGGHEQYF.

DNA for the CDR3: TGTGCCAGCAGCTTAGTAGACACTAGGGGATACGAGCAGTACTTC. This gives the protein CASSLVDTRGYEQYF. The chain recombines TRBV7-2 with TRBJ2-7, with D possibly called TRBD1 or TRBD2 (5 bases each). CDR1 is SGHTA and CDR2 is FQGNSA in the germline V gene. The V gene lost 1 base and the J gene lost 4 bases, with 14 bases spanning the gap. CDR3 size: 15 residues.

The rearrangement uses TRBV7-8 and TRBJ2-6; the D gene is possibly TRBD2 (7 bases). This CDR3 spans 18 amino acids. Trimming left V 5 bases short and J 4 bases short, with 21 bases between. Germline V gives CDR1 SGHVS, CDR2 FQNEAQ. As DNA, the CDR3 is TGTGCCAGCAGCCCCGGGGGGCGCGGGTTAGGCGGGGCCAACGTCCTGACTTTC. It translates to CASSPGGRGLGGANVLTF.

As for this clone: The same CDR3 also results from other DNA sequences found in this sample. The rearrangement uses TRBV27 and TRBJ1-5; TRBD1 agrees at 7 bases. CDR1 and CDR2 from the germline V gene are MNHEY and SMNVEV (reference sequence). CDR3 length: 13 amino acids. The J segment lost 6 bases and the V segment lost 2 bases, leaving 1 base of the junction unmatched. DNA of the CDR3: TGTGCCAGCAGTTTAGCAGGGGGTCAGCCCCAGCATTTT. As protein: CASSLAGGQPQHF.

V is TRBV9 and J is TRBJ1-2; tentatively, D is TRBD1 (5 bases). V shed 4 bases and J shed 4 bases, with 17 bases lying between them. The germline V gene has CDR1 SGDLS and CDR2 YYNGEE. CDR3 length: 15 amino acids. The CDR3 loop is CASSFIDSPTYGYTF. DNA of the CDR3: TGTGCCAGCAGCTTCATTGACAGTCCTACCTATGGCTACACCTTC.

The J gene is TRBJ2-7, the V gene TRBV6-2 or TRBV6-3; the match to TRBD2 covers 12 bases. The CDR3 is made up of 17 amino acids. V trimming: 6 bases; J trimming: 0 bases; junction bases outside the gene matches: 9. Germline V lookup: CDR1 MNHEY, CDR2 SVGEGT. The CDR3 reads CASSRLAGVGGSYEQYF. The CDR3 DNA sequence: TGTGCCAGCAGCAGACTAGCGGGGGTCGGAGGCTCCTACGAGCAGTACTTC.

The J gene is TRBJ1-1, the V gene TRBV18, with 7 bases fitting TRBD1. The CDR3 extends over 14 amino acids. Trimming at V came to 6 bases and at J to 7 bases, leaving 11 bases not matched to a gene. Germline V CDR1 and CDR2: KGHSH, LQKENI. The CDR3 here is CASSASGGRIEAFF. The CDR3 bases are TGTGCCAGCTCCGCTTCAGGGGGTAGAATTGAAGCTTTCTTT.

On this clone itself: Distinct nucleotide sequences in the sample also encode this CDR3. The J gene is TRBJ1-1, the V gene TRBV6-5; maybe TRBD1 (5 bases). The germline V gene encodes CDR1 MNHEY and CDR2 SVGAGI. The CDR3 loop spans 14 amino acids. Between the trimmed V and J ends, which lost 1 base and 1 base, there was a span of 7 bases. CDR3 nucleotide sequence: TGTGCCAGCAGTTACTGGGACTCGAACACTGAAGCTTTCTTT. This encodes CASSYWDSNTEAFF.

This clone has a single count. The CDR3 region has the DNA TGTGCCAGTACAGGGGCCACTGAAGCTTTCTTT. Protein sequence: CASTGATEAFF. J is TRBJ1-1 and V is TRBV19, with D perhaps TRBD1 (6 bases). The CDR3 consists of 11 residues. The V gene's germline CDR1 is LNHDA and CDR2 SQIVND (reference sequence). The germline V and J ends were trimmed by 7 bases and 4 bases, with 7 bases remaining between them. The full variable domain, completed using reference TRBV19 and TRBJ1-1, is DGGITQSPKYLFRKEGQNVTLSCEQNLNHDAMYWYRQDPGQGLRLIYYSQIVNDFQKGDIAEGYSVSREKKESFPLTVTSAQKNPTAFYLCASTGATEAFFGQGTRLTVV.

The J gene is TRBJ1-1, the V gene TRBV10-2, with D uncertain. Germline lookup yields CDR1 WSHSY and CDR2 SAAADI. The CDR3 has 16 amino acids. Deletions cut 4 bases from V and 1 base from J, with 16 bases between. This CDR3 reads CASSVGLREPNTEAFF. The CDR3 DNA sequence: TGCGCCAGCAGTGTTGGGTTGCGGGAGCCGAACACTGAAGCTTTCTTT.

The V call is TRBV6-5, the J call TRBJ2-3; D is tentatively TRBD1 or TRBD2 (6 bases each). Trimming cost V 2 bases and J 5 bases, with 14 bases left between them. Per the germline V gene, CDR1 is MNHEY and CDR2 is SVGAGI. This CDR3 has 15 residues. CDR3 region: CASSYGTPGVDTQYF. CDR3 coding DNA: TGTGCCAGCAGTTACGGGACACCGGGGGTAGATACGCAGTATTTT.

The genes are TRBV10-3 and TRBJ2-3; D gene unclear. CDR1 is ENHRY, CDR2 SYGVKD, per germline. V was shortened by 10 bases and J by 4 bases, with 12 bases between the two germline ends. CDR3 length equals 12 residues. The chain's CDR3 is CATARAADTQYF. The CDR3 DNA reads as TGTGCCACCGCTAGGGCGGCAGATACGCAGTATTTT.

This clone was observed at least ten times. This chain joins TRBV10-3 and TRBJ2-3, with 11 bases identical to TRBD1. The CDR3 covers 15 residues. Losses at the gene ends were 7 bases for V and 2 bases for J; bases not matched to a gene: 5. Germline values: CDR1 ENHRY, CDR2 SYGVKD. For the CDR3, the DNA is TGTGCCATCACGGACAGGGGGCTCTCCACAGATACGCAGTATTTT. Translation: CAITDRGLSTDTQYF.

This chain joins TRBV6-1 and TRBJ1-5; TRBD1 matches at 8 bases. This CDR3 is built from 14 residues. V gave up 2 bases and J gave up 5 bases; unmatched junction bases: 2. Germline V lookup: CDR1 MNHNS, CDR2 SASEGT. The CDR3 here is CASSEQGADQPQHF. Written as DNA, the CDR3 is TGTGCCAGCAGTGAACAGGGGGCTGATCAGCCCCAGCATTTT.

This clone was detected only a few times. The J gene is TRBJ1-4, the V gene TRBV18; D is undetermined. The CDR3 sequence is 17 residues long. V lost 3 bases, J lost 0 bases, and 14 bases lay in between. Germline CDR1 is KGHSH and CDR2 is LQKENI. The CDR3 spells CASSPNRGGTTNEKLFF. The CDR3 DNA sequence: TGTGCCAGCTCACCGAACCGGGGTGGAACAACTAATGAAAAACTGTTTTTT.

This clone was counted a single time. The CDR3 is CALRKGAVAGYEQYF. DNA for the CDR3: TGTGCCCTTAGGAAGGGGGCGGTAGCGGGCTACGAGCAGTACTTC. The chain uses TRBV2 and TRBJ2-7; either TRBD1 or TRBD2 may fit D (7 bases each). CDR3 length equals 15 residues. V was shortened by 11 bases and J by 3 bases, with 23 bases between the two germline ends. Looked up from germline, CDR1 is SNHLY and CDR2 is FYNNEI.

The CDR3 nucleotides are TGTGCCAGCAGCTCCCGGGACAGGAGCTCCTACGAGCAGTACTTC. This encodes CASSSRDRSSYEQYF. The chain carries TRBV7-9 and TRBJ2-7, with 8 bases lining up with TRBD1. This CDR3 is 15 amino acids long. The germline CDR1 and CDR2 sequences are SEHNR and FQNEAQ (reference sequence). The junction had 5 bases not matched to a gene; V was cut back by 4 bases and J by 0 bases. The whole variable domain, remainder taken from reference TRBV7-9 and TRBJ2-7, is DTGVSQNPRHKITKRGQNVTFRCDPISEHNRLYWYRQTLGQGPEFLTYFQNEAQLEKSRLLSDRFSAERPKGSFSTLEIQRTEQGDSAMYLCASSSRDRSSYEQYFGPGTRLTVT.

The table lists this clone with a count of one. This sample also contains other DNA sequences that code for the same CDR3. The V gene is TRBV6-5, the J gene TRBJ1-6; D unresolved. Per germline, CDR1 MNHEY and CDR2 SVGAGI. The V gene lost 6 bases and the J gene lost 3 bases, with 6 bases spanning the gap. The CDR3 runs to 13 residues. The chain's CDR3 is CASRDRYNSPLHF. In DNA, the CDR3 is TGTGCCAGCAGGGACCGCTATAATTCACCCCTCCACTTT.